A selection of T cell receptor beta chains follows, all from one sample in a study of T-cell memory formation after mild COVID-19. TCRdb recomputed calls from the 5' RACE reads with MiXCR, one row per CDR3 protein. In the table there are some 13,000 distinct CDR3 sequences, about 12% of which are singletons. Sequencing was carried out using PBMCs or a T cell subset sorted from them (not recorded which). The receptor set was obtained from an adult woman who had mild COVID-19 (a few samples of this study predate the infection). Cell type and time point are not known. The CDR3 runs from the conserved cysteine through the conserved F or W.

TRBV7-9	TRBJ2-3	CASTYRGLAAPPADTQYF
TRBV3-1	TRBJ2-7	CASSQDPLAAYEQYF
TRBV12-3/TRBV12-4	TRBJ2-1	CASSLGSSGIYNEQFF
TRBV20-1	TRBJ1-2	CSAREWAGHTNYGYTF
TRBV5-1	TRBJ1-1	CASSPWMTSTEAFF
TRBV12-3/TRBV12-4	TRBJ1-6	CASSLNSPLHF
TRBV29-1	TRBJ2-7	CSVERTGAGAYEQYF
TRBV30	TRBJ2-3	CAWSATSSTDTQYF
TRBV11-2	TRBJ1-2	CASSLDWPGPLYGYTF
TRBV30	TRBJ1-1	CAWSYGGARTEAFF
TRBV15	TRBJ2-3	CATSKRTPRFTDTQYF
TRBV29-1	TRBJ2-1	CSVEGIAGGINNEQFF
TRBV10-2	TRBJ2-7	CASSGDGAWEQYF
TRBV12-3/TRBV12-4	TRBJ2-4	CASSGIRGQNIQYF
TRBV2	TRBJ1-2	CASSEAGWNYGYTF
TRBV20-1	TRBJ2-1	CSAREPGTSVYNEQFF
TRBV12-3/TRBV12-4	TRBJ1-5	CASSLGAGNQPQHF
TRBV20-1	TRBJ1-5	CSARDFGQGNQPQHF
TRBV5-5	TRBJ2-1	CASRRTLAGGSHEQFF
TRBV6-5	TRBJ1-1	CASSNRGVALMNTEAFF
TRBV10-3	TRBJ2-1	CAISDVTVTYNEQFF
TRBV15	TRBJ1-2	CATSREWTGRNGYTF
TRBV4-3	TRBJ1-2	CASSQGDRGGYTF
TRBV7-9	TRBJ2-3	CASSRQRSAGTDTQYF
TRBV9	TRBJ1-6	CASSPDSSIAYNSPLHF
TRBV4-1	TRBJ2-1	CASSQPYNEQFF
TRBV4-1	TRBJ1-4	CASSQGRDGYEKLFF
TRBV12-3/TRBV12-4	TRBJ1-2	CASSPDRGYGYTF
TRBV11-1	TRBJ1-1	CASSSRTEENTEAFF
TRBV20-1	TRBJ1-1	CSARDGGQTNTEAFF
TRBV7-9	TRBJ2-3	CASSLASAFGDTQYF
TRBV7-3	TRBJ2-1	CASSLVYSSYNEQFF
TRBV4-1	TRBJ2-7	CASSHPSGQGIAEQYF
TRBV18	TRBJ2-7	CASSPSLYEQYF
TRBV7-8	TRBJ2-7	CASSPTGQGSYEQYF
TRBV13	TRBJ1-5	CASSPGGSNQPQHF
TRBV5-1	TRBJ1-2	CASSRQGQVDYNYGYTF